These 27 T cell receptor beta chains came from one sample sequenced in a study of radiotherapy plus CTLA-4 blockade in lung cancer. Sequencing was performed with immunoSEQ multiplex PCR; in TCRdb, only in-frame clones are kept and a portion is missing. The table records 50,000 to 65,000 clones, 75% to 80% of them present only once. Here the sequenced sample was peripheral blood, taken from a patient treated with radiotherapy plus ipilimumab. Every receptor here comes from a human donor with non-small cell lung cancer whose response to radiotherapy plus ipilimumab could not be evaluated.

The CDR3 here is CASTGLAGGEGSYEQYF. The CDR3 DNA reads as TGTGCCAGCACAGGACTAGCGGGAGGGGAGGGGTCCTACGAGCAGTACTTC. The gene calls are TRBV27 and TRBJ2-5, with TRBD2 identical over 15 bases. With the DNA end fitting TRBJ2-7 better, the J assignment may be wrong. Germline lookup yields CDR1 MNHEY and CDR2 SMNVEV (reference sequence). The CDR3 sequence is 17 residues long.

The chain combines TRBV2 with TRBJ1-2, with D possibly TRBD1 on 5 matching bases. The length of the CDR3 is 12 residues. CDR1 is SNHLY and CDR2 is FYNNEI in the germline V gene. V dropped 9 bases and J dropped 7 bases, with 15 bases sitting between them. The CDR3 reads CASRQFRVGYTF. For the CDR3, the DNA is TGTGCCAGTAGACAGTTCCGGGTTGGCTACACCTTC.

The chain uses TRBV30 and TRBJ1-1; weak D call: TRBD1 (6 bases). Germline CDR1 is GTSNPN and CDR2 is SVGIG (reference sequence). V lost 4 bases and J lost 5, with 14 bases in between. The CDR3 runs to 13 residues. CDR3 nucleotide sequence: TGTGCCTGGACCAAACAGGGTCTTACTGAAGCTTTCTTT. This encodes CAWTKQGLTEAFF.

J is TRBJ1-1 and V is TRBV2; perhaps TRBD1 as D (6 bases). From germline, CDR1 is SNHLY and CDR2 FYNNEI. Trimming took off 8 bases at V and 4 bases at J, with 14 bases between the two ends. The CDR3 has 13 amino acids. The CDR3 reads CASEGGLSTEAFF. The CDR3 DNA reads TGTGCCAGCGAGGGGGGGCTTAGCACTGAAGCTTTCTTT.

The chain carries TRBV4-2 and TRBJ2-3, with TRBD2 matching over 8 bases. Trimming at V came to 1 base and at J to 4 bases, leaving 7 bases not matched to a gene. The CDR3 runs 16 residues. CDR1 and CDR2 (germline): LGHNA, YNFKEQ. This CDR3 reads CASSQGNGRGADTQYF. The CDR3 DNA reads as TGTGCCAGCAGCCAAGGAAACGGGAGGGGGGCAGATACGCAGTATTTT.

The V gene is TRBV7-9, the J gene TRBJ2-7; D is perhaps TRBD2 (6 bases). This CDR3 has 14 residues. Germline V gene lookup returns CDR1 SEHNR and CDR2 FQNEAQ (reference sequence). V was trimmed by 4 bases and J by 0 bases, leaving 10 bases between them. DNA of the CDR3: TGTGCCAGCAGCTCCCGGCGGGACTCCTACGAGCAGTACTTC. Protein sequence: CASSSRRDSYEQYF.

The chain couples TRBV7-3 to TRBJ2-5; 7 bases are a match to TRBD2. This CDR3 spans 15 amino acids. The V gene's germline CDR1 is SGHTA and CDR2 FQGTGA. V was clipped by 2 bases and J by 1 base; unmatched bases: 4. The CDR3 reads CASSLGASGQETQYF. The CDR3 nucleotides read TGTGCCAGCAGCTTAGGGGCTAGCGGCCAAGAGACCCAGTACTTC.

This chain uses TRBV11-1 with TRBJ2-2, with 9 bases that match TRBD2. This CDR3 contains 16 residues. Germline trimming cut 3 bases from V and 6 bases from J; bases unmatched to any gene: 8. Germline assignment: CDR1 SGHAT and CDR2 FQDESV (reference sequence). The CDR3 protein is CASSFSAGGPSGELFF. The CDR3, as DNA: TGTGCCAGCAGCTTCTCTGCGGGGGGGCCGTCCGGGGAGCTGTTTTTT.

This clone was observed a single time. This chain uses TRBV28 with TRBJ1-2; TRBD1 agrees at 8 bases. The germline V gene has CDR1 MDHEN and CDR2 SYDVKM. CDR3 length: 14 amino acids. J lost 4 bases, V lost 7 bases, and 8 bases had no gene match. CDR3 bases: TGTGCCAGCATCCCCGCCGGGACAGGCTATGGCTACACCTTC. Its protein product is CASIPAGTGYGYTF.

CDR3 bases: TGTGCCAGCAGTCGCACTAGCGTTCCCTACGAGCAGTACTTC. Translation: CASSRTSVPYEQYF. The chain has TRBV6-5 and TRBJ2-7, with TRBD2 matching 7 bases. This CDR3 is 14 amino acids long. The V segment lost 5 bases and the J segment 2 bases; nucleotides outside the gene matches: 6. Per the germline V gene, CDR1 is MNHEY and CDR2 is SVGAGI.

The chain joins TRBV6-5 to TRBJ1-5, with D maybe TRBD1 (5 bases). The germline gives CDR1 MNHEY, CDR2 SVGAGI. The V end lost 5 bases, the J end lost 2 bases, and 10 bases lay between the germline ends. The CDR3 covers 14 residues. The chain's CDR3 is CASSRQGGNQPQHF. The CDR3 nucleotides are TGTGCCAGCAGTCGTCAGGGTGGCAATCAGCCCCAGCATTTT.

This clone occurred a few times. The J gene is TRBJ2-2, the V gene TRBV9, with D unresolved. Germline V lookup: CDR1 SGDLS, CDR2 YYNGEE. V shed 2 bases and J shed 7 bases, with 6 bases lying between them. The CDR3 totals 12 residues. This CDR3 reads CASSVHGGELFF. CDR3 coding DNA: TGTGCCAGCAGCGTTCACGGCGGGGAGCTGTTTTTT.

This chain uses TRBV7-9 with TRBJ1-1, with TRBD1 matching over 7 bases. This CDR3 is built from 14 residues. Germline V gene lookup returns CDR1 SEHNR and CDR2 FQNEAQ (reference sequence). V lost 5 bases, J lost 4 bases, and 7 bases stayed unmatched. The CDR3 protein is CASSAKTGSTEAFF. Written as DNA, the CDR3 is TGTGCCAGCAGCGCAAAGACAGGGTCCACTGAAGCTTTCTTT.

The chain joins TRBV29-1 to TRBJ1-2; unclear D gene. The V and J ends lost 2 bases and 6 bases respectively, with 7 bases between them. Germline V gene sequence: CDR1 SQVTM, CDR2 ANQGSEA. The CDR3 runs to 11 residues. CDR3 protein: CSVERVDGYTF. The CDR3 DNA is TGCAGCGTTGAACGGGTTGATGGCTACACCTTC. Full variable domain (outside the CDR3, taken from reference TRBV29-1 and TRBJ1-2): SAVISQKPSRDICQRGTSLTIQCQVDSQVTMMFWYRQQPGQSLTLIATANQGSEATYESGFVIDKFPISRPNLTFSTLTVSNMSPEDSSIYLCSVERVDGYTFGSGTRLTVV.

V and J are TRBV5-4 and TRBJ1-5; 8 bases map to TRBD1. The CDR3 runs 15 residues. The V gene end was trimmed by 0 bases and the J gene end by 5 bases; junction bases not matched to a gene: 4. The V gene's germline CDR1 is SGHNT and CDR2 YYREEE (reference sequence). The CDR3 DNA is TGTGCCAGCAGCTTGGGACAGGGGCCGGATCAGCCCCAGCATTTT. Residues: CASSLGQGPDQPQHF.

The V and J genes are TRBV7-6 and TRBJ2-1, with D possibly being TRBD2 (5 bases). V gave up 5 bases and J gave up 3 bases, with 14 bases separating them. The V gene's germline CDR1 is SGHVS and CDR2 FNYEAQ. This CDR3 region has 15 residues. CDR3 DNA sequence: TGTGCCAGCAGCATCGGCAGCGGTAGCTACAATGAGCAGTTCTTC. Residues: CASSIGSGSYNEQFF. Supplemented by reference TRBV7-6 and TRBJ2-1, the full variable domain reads GAGVSQSPRYKVTKRGQDVALRCDPISGHVSLYWYRQALGQGPEFLTYFNYEAQQDKSGLPNDRFSAERPEGSISTLTIQRTEQRDSAMYRCASSIGSGSYNEQFFGPGTRLTVL.

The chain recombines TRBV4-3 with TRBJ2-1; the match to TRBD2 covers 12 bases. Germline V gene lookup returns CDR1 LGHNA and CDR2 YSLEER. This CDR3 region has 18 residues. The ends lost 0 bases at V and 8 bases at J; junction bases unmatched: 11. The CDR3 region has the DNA TGCGCCAGCAGCCAAGATTTTCGGGCTAGCGGGGGGGTGTATGAGCAGTTCTTC. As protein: CASSQDFRASGGVYEQFF.

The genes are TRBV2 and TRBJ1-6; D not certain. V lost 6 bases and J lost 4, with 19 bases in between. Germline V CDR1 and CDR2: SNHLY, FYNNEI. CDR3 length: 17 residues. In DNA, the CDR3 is TGTGCCAGCAGGAGGGTAGACGGGAACATATATAATTCACCCCTCCACTTT. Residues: CASRRVDGNIYNSPLHF.

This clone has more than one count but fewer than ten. The chain's CDR3 is CASSLQRPGENIQYF. In DNA, the CDR3 is TGCGCCAGCAGCTTGCAGCGGCCGGGCGAAAACATTCAGTACTTC. This chain links TRBV5-1 with TRBJ2-4; TRBD2 might be the D (5 bases). Trimming took off 1 base at V and 5 bases at J, with 13 bases between the two ends. The CDR3 has 15 amino acids. Germline values: CDR1 SGHRS, CDR2 YFSETQ.

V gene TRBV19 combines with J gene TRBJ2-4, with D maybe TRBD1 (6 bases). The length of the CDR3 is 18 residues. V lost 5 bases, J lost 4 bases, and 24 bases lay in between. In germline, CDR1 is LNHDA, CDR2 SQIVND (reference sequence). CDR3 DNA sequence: TGTGCCAGTAGTCGACTAACGGGAACTACAGGGAGAAAAAACATTCAGTACTTC. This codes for CASSRLTGTTGRKNIQYF.

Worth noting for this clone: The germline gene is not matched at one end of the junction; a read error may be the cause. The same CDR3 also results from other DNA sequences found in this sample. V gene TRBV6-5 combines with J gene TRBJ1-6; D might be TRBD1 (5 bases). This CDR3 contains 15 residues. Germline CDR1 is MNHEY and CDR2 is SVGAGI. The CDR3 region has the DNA TGTGCCAGCAGTTACTCGCAGGGTCGCAATTCCCCCCTCCACTTT. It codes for CASSYSQGRNSPLHF.

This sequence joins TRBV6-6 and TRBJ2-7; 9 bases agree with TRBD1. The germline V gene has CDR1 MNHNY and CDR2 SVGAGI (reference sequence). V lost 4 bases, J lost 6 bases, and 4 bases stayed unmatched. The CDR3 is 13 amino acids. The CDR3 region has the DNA TGTGCCAGCAGTTCGCACAGGGGGCTCGAGCAGTACTTC. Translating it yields CASSSHRGLEQYF.

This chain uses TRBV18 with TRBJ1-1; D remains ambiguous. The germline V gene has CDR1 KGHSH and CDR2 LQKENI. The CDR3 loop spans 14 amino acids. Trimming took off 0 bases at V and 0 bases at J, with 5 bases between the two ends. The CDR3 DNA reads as TGTGCCAGCTCACCACCGAGCATGAACACTGAAGCTTTCTTT. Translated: CASSPPSMNTEAFF. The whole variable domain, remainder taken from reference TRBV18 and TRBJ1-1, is NAGVMQNPRHLVRRRGQEARLRCSPMKGHSHVYWYRQLPEEGLKFMVYLQKENIIDESGMPKERFSAEFPKEGPSILRIQQVVRGDSAAYFCASSPPSMNTEAFFGQGTRLTVV.

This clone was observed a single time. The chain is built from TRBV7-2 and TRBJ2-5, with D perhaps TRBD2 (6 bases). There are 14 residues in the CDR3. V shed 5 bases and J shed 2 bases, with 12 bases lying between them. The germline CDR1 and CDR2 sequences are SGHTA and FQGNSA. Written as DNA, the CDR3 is TGTGCCAGCAGCCCCTATCGGGGGCAAGAGACCCAGTACTTC. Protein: CASSPYRGQETQYF.

CDR3: CASSEAGQGREKLFF. As DNA, the CDR3 is TGTGCCAGCAGTGAAGCGGGACAGGGCAGGGAAAAACTGTTTTTT. V gene TRBV2 combines with J gene TRBJ1-4; TRBD1 matches at 9 bases. The trim removed 0 bases at V and 8 bases at J, leaving 4 bases unmatched. The CDR3 covers 15 residues. CDR1 is SNHLY, CDR2 FYNNEI, per germline.

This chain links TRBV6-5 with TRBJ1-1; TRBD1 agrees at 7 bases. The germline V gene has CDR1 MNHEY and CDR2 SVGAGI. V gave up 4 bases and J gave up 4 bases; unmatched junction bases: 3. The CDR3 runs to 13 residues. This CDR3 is CASSFQGGTEAFF. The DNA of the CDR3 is TGTGCCAGCAGTTTCCAGGGGGGCACTGAAGCTTTCTTT.

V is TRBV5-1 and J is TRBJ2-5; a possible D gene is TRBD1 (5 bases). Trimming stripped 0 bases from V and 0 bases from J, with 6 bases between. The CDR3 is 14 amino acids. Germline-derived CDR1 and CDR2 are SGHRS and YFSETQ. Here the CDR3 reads CASSLEGYQETQYF. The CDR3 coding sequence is TGCGCCAGCAGCTTGGAGGGGTACCAAGAGACCCAGTACTTC.